Following are 24 T cell receptor beta chains from one sample sequenced in a study of blood T cell repertoires in COVID-19. TCRdb keeps only in-frame clones here, not all; method: immunoSEQ multiplex PCR. Among 200,000 to 250,000 clones listed, approximately 83% were seen once. Sample: peripheral blood. These TCRs come from a woman aged 50 to 65 with acute or convalescent COVID-19.

The J gene is TRBJ1-5, the V gene TRBV27; tentative D call: TRBD1 (5 bases). The CDR3 is made up of 15 amino acids. Germline CDR1 is MNHEY and CDR2 is SMNVEV (reference sequence). The germline V and J ends were trimmed by 2 bases and 4 bases, with 12 bases remaining between them. The CDR3 DNA is TGTGCCAGCAGTTTACAGGGTATCCCAAATCAGCCCCAGCATTTT. It codes for CASSLQGIPNQPQHF.

This clone has only a few counts. One end of the junction fails to match germline, which may point to a read error. The gene calls are TRBV19 and TRBJ1-1, with no clear D. The germline CDR1 and CDR2 sequences are LNHDA and SQIVND (reference sequence). The CDR3 spans 11 residues. DNA for the CDR3: TGTGCCAGTAGTATAGAGGCTCTGATGGCCTTT. Encoded protein: CASSIEALMAF.

CDR3 loop: CASSQDRGRYGYTF. The DNA for the CDR3 is TGCGCCAGCAGCCAGGACAGGGGAAGATATGGCTACACCTTC. This chain links TRBV4-3 with TRBJ1-2; 9 positions agree with TRBD1. V shed 3 bases, J shed 5 bases, and the junction held 4 bases outside the gene matches. The germline V gene has CDR1 LGHNA and CDR2 YSLEER. This CDR3 has 14 residues.

This clone was recorded only once. The chain is built from TRBV5-7 and TRBJ1-2; maybe TRBD1 (5 bases). TRBV5-7 has ORF status, its function being uncertain. Trimming stripped 10 bases from V and 2 bases from J, with 18 bases between. The CDR3 spans 14 residues. The CDR3 DNA is TGTGCCTTTACGGGGGGTAGGCGGAACTATGGCTACACCTTC. Translation: CAFTGGRRNYGYTF.

Here the CDR3 reads CASSREAGGTTDTQYF. CDR3 bases: TGTGCCAGCAGCCGCGAGGCGGGGGGAACCACAGATACGCAGTATTTT. The chain is built from TRBV4-2 and TRBJ2-3; 8 nucleotides align to TRBD2. The CDR3 has 16 amino acids. Germline assignment: CDR1 LGHNA and CDR2 YNFKEQ. V dropped 4 bases and J dropped 2; count of bases not matched to a gene: 8.

This chain links TRBV7-9 with TRBJ1-6; D unresolved. This CDR3 region has 13 residues. Trimming left V 1 base short and J 9 bases short, with 7 bases between. The germline V gene has CDR1 SEHNR and CDR2 FQNEAQ (reference sequence). The CDR3 region has the DNA TGTGCCAGCAGCTTAGATTCGGTTTCACCCCTCCACTTT. This sequence encodes CASSLDSVSPLHF.

V is TRBV14 and J is TRBJ2-5; tentative D call: TRBD2 (6 bases). Looked up from germline, CDR1 is SGHDN and CDR2 is FVKESK. The CDR3 extends over 15 amino acids. The ends were cut back, 5 bases at V and 2 bases at J, with 15 bases in the middle. The DNA for the CDR3 is TGTGCCAGCAGCACAACGGGGGTGTTACAAGAGACCCAGTACTTC. Protein product: CASSTTGVLQETQYF.

V gene TRBV2 combines with J gene TRBJ2-5; weak D call: TRBD1 (6 bases). V was cut by 3 bases and J by 7 bases, with 12 bases left in between. CDR3 size: 13 residues. Per germline, CDR1 SNHLY and CDR2 FYNNEI. CDR3 residues: CASSEGARGTQYF. The CDR3 DNA reads TGTGCCAGCAGTGAGGGGGCCAGGGGGACCCAGTACTTC.

The rearrangement links TRBV15 to TRBJ1-1; D is undetermined. Per the germline V gene, CDR1 is LNHNV and CDR2 is YYDKDF (reference sequence). The V end lost 0 bases, the J end lost 12 bases, and 11 bases lay between the germline ends. The CDR3 totals 12 residues. The DNA for the CDR3 is TGTGCCACCAGCAGAGATCGGGAATCGTCTTTCTTT. Translated: CATSRDRESSFF.

This clone was counted a single time. This chain links TRBV4-2 with TRBJ2-7; 12 nucleotides agree with TRBD2. This CDR3 is built from 17 residues. V lost 0 bases and J lost 2; bases outside the gene matches: 5. CDR1 LGHNA and CDR2 YNFKEQ come from the germline V gene. CDR3 region: CASSQETSGGSTYEQYF. The DNA of the CDR3 is TGTGCCAGCAGCCAAGAGACTAGCGGGGGCTCGACCTACGAGCAGTACTTC.

The chain couples TRBV5-4 to TRBJ2-5, with 7 bases that match TRBD1. The CDR3 has 14 amino acids. The germline V gene has CDR1 SGHNT and CDR2 YYREEE (reference sequence). V gave up 2 bases and J gave up 2 bases; unmatched junction bases: 3. CDR3 sequence reads: CASSLPGQQETQYF. CDR3 DNA sequence: TGTGCCAGCAGCTTACCGGGACAGCAAGAGACCCAGTACTTC.

The chain couples TRBV19 to TRBJ1-2; TRBD1 aligns across 10 bases. Germline V gene sequence: CDR1 LNHDA, CDR2 SQIVND (reference sequence). Unmatched junction bases numbered 6, after V lost 6 bases and J lost 8 bases. The CDR3 spans 13 residues. The CDR3: CASRMGQGSGYTF. CDR3 nucleotide sequence: TGTGCCAGTAGAATGGGACAGGGGTCAGGCTACACCTTC.

This rearrangement joins TRBV28 to TRBJ1-1; TRBD1 might be the D (5 bases). The CDR3 loop spans 14 amino acids. V was clipped by 6 bases and J by 7 bases, with 18 bases between them. The germline gives CDR1 MDHEN, CDR2 SYDVKM. As DNA, the CDR3 is TGTGCCAGCAGCCCTTGGACAACGTACCTTGAAGCTTTCTTT. Amino acid sequence: CASSPWTTYLEAFF.

J is TRBJ2-7 and V is TRBV2, with D possibly matching TRBD2 (5 bases). Germline V gene lookup returns CDR1 SNHLY and CDR2 FYNNEI. The CDR3 loop spans 11 amino acids. Trimming pared 7 bases from V and 10 bases from J, leaving 14 bases between. Here the CDR3 reads CASTSRARQYF. CDR3 nucleotide sequence: TGTGCCAGCACATCGAGGGCCCGACAGTACTTC. The full variable domain, rest sourced from reference TRBV2 and TRBJ2-7, is EPEVTQTPSHQVTQMGQEVILRCVPISNHLYFYWYRQILGQKVEFLVSFYNNEISEKSEIFDDQFSVERPDGSNFTLKIRSTKLEDSAMYFCASTSRARQYFGPGTRLTVT.

This clone was observed a single time. This rearrangement joins TRBV6-5 to TRBJ2-7; D might be TRBD1 (6 bases). The V gene lost 6 bases and the J gene lost 0 bases, with 15 bases spanning the gap. Germline V gene data show CDR1 as MNHEY and CDR2 as SVGAGI. CDR3 size: 15 residues. The CDR3 loop reads CASRRDTDHSYEQYF. CDR3 DNA sequence: TGTGCCAGCAGACGGGACACGGACCACTCCTACGAGCAGTACTTC.

The chain uses TRBV2 and TRBJ1-3; TRBD1 agrees at 7 bases. From germline, CDR1 is SNHLY and CDR2 FYNNEI. The CDR3 is 14 residues long. V gave up 6 bases and J gave up 3 bases; unmatched junction bases: 5. The CDR3 DNA is TGTGCCAGCAGAAGAGGGACAGATGGAAACACCATATATTTT. This sequence encodes CASRRGTDGNTIYF.

This clone was observed a handful of times. J is TRBJ1-6 and V is TRBV7-9; 8 bases match TRBD1. This CDR3 has 14 residues. Germline assignment: CDR1 SEHNR and CDR2 FQNEAQ (reference sequence). The trim removed 1 base at V and 10 bases at J, leaving 3 bases unmatched. CDR3 in amino acids: CASSLVDRDSPLHF. The CDR3 nucleotides are TGTGCCAGCAGCTTAGTGGACAGGGACTCACCCCTCCACTTT.

The V gene is TRBV5-4, the J gene TRBJ1-2; the D gene is possibly TRBD1 (6 bases). This CDR3 region has 12 residues. Germline V gene sequence: CDR1 SGHNT, CDR2 YYREEE (reference sequence). The ends were cut back, 3 bases at V and 7 bases at J, with 10 bases in the middle. The CDR3: CASSSRGFGYTF. The CDR3 nucleotides are TGTGCCAGCAGCTCCAGGGGTTTTGGCTACACCTTC.

The chain recombines TRBV7-9 with TRBJ1-1, with 7 bases lining up with TRBD1. J lost 4 bases, V lost 1 base, and 3 bases had no gene match. Germline V gives CDR1 SEHNR, CDR2 FQNEAQ (reference sequence). The CDR3 has 14 residues. CDR3 nucleotides: TGTGCCAGCAGCTTAGAGGGACAGACCACTGAAGCTTTCTTT. This sequence encodes CASSLEGQTTEAFF.

The chain combines TRBV4-3 with TRBJ2-3; D may be TRBD2 (6 bases). Trimming cost V 4 bases and J 3 bases, with 20 bases left between them. Germline V gene lookup returns CDR1 LGHNA and CDR2 YSLEER. The CDR3 sequence is 17 residues long. The CDR3 is CASSPSPRGRPTDTQYF. The DNA for the CDR3 is TGCGCCAGCAGCCCCTCCCCACGGGGGAGACCTACAGATACGCAGTATTTT.

A single count supports this clone. The V gene is TRBV5-1, the J gene TRBJ1-3; 9 bases agree with TRBD1. Trimming took 4 bases from V and 8 from J; bases not matched to a gene: 7. The V gene's germline CDR1 is SGHRS and CDR2 YFSETQ. The CDR3 has 14 residues. The CDR3 reads CASSPMDRGDTIYF. As DNA, the CDR3 is TGCGCCAGCAGCCCGATGGACAGGGGTGACACCATATATTTT. The full variable domain, its missing parts supplied by reference TRBV5-1 and TRBJ1-3, is KAGVTQTPRYLIKTRGQQVTLSCSPISGHRSVSWYQQTPGQGLQFLFEYFSETQRNKGNFPGRFSGRQFSNSRSEMNVSTLELGDSALYLCASSPMDRGDTIYFGEGSWLTVV.

The V gene is TRBV18, the J gene TRBJ2-7; D unclear. The CDR3 covers 12 residues. The V end was cut by 3 bases, the J end by 5 bases, with 8 bases between. Germline CDR1 and CDR2: KGHSH and LQKENI. CDR3 loop: CASSPPSDEQYF. CDR3 bases: TGTGCCAGCTCACCCCCCTCTGACGAGCAGTACTTC.

This chain links TRBV19 with TRBJ2-5; TRBD2 agrees at 7 bases. The junction had 0 bases not matched to a gene; V was cut back by 3 bases and J by 5 bases. The CDR3 extends over 12 amino acids. Per the germline V gene, CDR1 is LNHDA and CDR2 is SQIVND (reference sequence). In nucleotides, the CDR3 is TGTGCCAGTAGTATGCGGGAGGAGACCCAGTACTTC. It encodes CASSMREETQYF.

The chain recombines TRBV11-2 with TRBJ2-1; D is unclear. Germline V gives CDR1 SGHAT, CDR2 FQNNGV. Trimming took 2 bases from V and 9 from J, leaving 11 bases between them. This CDR3 contains 13 residues. CDR3 DNA: TGTGCCAGCAGCTTATTTAGGTCTAGTGAGCAGTTCTTC. Residues: CASSLFRSSEQFF.